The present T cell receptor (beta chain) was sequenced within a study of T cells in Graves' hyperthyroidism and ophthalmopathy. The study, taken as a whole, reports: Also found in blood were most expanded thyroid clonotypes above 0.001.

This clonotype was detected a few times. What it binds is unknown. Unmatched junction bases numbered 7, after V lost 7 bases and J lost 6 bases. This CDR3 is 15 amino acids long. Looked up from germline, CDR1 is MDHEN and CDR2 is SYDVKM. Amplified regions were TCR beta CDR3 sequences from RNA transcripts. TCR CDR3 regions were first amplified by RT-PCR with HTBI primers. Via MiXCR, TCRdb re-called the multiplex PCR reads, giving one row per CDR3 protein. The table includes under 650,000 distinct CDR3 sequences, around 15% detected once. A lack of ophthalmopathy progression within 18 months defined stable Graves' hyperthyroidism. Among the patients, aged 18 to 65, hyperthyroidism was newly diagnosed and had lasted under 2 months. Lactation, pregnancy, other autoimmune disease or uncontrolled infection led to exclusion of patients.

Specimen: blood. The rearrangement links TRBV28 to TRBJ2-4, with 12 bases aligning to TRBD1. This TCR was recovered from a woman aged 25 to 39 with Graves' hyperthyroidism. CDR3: CASIPGTGGLNIQYF. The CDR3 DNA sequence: TGTGCCAGCATCCCAGGGACAGGGGGCCTAAACATTCAGTACTTC.